These 30 T cell receptor beta chains were all obtained from the same sample, sequenced in a study of blood T cell repertoires in COVID-19. Clones were read by immunoSEQ multiplex PCR, and TCRdb kept only the in-frame ones, dropping some. The data hold about 69,000 clones, with about nine tenths observed a single time. What was sequenced was peripheral blood. The receptors originated from a woman aged 18-29 years with acute or convalescent COVID-19.

This clone was seen once. The chain carries TRBV7-8 and TRBJ1-5; no definite D call. V was cut by 1 base and J by 5 bases, with 18 bases left in between. The V gene's germline CDR1 is SGHVS and CDR2 FQNEAQ. CDR3 size: 17 residues. CDR3 in amino acids: CASSLGSSTEGYQPQHF. The CDR3 coding sequence is TGTGCCAGCAGCTTAGGGTCTTCGACGGAGGGATATCAGCCCCAGCATTTT.

J is TRBJ1-2 and V is TRBV19, with 9 bases identical to TRBD1. Germline V CDR1 and CDR2: LNHDA, SQIVND (reference sequence). The CDR3 has 13 residues. V shed 2 bases and J 7 bases; nucleotides not matched to a gene: 2. The CDR3 DNA reads TGTGCCAGTAGTATATGGGACAGGGCTGGCTACACCTTC. As protein: CASSIWDRAGYTF.

This sequence joins TRBV2 and TRBJ1-4, with TRBD1 as a possible D gene (5 bases). Trimming stripped 3 bases from V and 2 bases from J, with 13 bases between. The CDR3 has 16 residues. Per germline, CDR1 SNHLY and CDR2 FYNNEI. As DNA, the CDR3 is TGTGCCAGCAGTGATCCGGACACTGGTACTAATGAAAAACTGTTTTTT. It codes for CASSDPDTGTNEKLFF. The variable domain in full, with the rest retrieved from reference TRBV2 and TRBJ1-4, is EPEVTQTPSHQVTQMGQEVILRCVPISNHLYFYWYRQILGQKVEFLVSFYNNEISEKSEIFDDQFSVERPDGSNFTLKIRSTKLEDSAMYFCASSDPDTGTNEKLFFGSGTQLSVL.

The chain employs TRBV30 and TRBJ1-1; no clear D. The CDR3 sequence is 12 residues long. V shed 2 bases and J shed 3 bases, with 7 bases lying between them. Looked up from germline, CDR1 is GTSNPN and CDR2 is SVGIG (reference sequence). The CDR3 sequence: CAWSIGDTEAFF. DNA for the CDR3: TGTGCCTGGAGTATCGGGGACACTGAAGCTTTCTTT. Drawing the rest from reference TRBV30 and TRBJ1-1, the complete variable domain is SQTIHQWPATLVQPVGSPLSLECTVEGTSNPNLYWYRQAAGRGLQLLFYSVGIGQISSEVPQNLSASRPQDRQFILSSKKLLLSDSGFYLCAWSIGDTEAFFGQGTRLTVV.

CDR3 sequence reads: CASSTRRTGTNTEAFF. CDR3 sequence (DNA): TGTGCCAGTAGTACCCGACGGACAGGGACGAACACTGAAGCTTTCTTT. V gene TRBV19 combines with J gene TRBJ1-1; 8 bases are shared with TRBD1. Losses at the gene ends were 4 bases for V and 1 base for J; bases not matched to a gene: 8. Germline V lookup: CDR1 LNHDA, CDR2 SQIVND (reference sequence). This CDR3 spans 16 amino acids.

The chain is built from TRBV12-1 and TRBJ1-5. TRBV12-1 represents a pseudogene. This CDR3 is 14 amino acids long. CDR3 loop: CASSLAGVNQPQHF. CDR3 nucleotides: TGTGCCAGCAGCTTAGCGGGTGTTAATCAGCCCCAGCATTTT.

This rearrangement joins TRBV2 to TRBJ1-2, with D maybe TRBD1 (6 bases). Trimming shortened V by 6 bases and J by 2 bases, and 16 bases separated the two germline ends. The CDR3 covers 15 residues. Germline loops: CDR1 SNHLY, CDR2 FYNNEI. The CDR3 region has the DNA TGTGCCAGCAGGATACAGGGAACTTTAAACTATGGCTACACCTTC. The encoded protein is CASRIQGTLNYGYTF.

The table lists this clone with a count of one. This chain joins TRBV7-8 and TRBJ1-2; 9 nucleotides line up with TRBD1. This CDR3 is 13 amino acids long. Germline CDR1 is SGHVS and CDR2 is FQNEAQ. J gave up 8 bases and V 1 base, and 2 bases lay outside the gene matches. The CDR3 reads CASSLGGQGGYTF. The CDR3 DNA sequence: TGTGCCAGCAGCTTAGGGGGACAGGGCGGCTACACCTTC. Complete variable domain (other parts from reference TRBV7-8 and TRBJ1-2): GAGVSQSPRYKVAKRGQDVALRCDPISGHVSLFWYQQALGQGPEFLTYFQNEAQLDKSGLPSDRFFAERPEGSVSTLKIQRTQQEDSAVYLCASSLGGQGGYTFGSGTRLTVV.

A single count supports this clone. The gene calls are TRBV3-1 (or the pseudogene TRBV3-2) and TRBJ2-7; 7 bases map to TRBD2. The length of the CDR3 is 14 residues. After removal of 2 bases from V and 5 bases from J, the junction contained 6 bases not matched to a gene. Germline assignment: CDR1 LGHDT and CDR2 YNNKEL (reference sequence). The DNA for the CDR3 is TGTGCCAGCAGCCAAACTAGCGCAAGCCACGAGCAGTACTTC. It yields the protein CASSQTSASHEQYF.

The gene calls are TRBV7-8 and TRBJ2-3; tentative D call: TRBD2 (6 bases). CDR3 size: 15 residues. Per the germline V gene, CDR1 is SGHVS and CDR2 is FQNEAQ. V gave up 2 bases and J gave up 1 base, with 10 bases separating them. The CDR3 DNA reads TGTGCCAGCAGCTTACGGCGGGATGGCACAGATACGCAGTATTTT. This codes for CASSLRRDGTDTQYF.

This clone has just one count. CDR3: CASSEARDYGYTF. CDR3 coding DNA: TGTGCCAGCAGTGAGGCCAGGGACTATGGCTACACCTTC. V and J are TRBV6-2 or TRBV6-3 and TRBJ1-2, with D perhaps TRBD1 (5 bases). CDR1 MNHEY and CDR2 SVGEGT come from the germline V gene. This CDR3 has 13 amino acids. The ends were cut back, 5 bases at V and 3 bases at J, with 10 bases in the middle.

This clone was recorded once. The rearrangement links TRBV25-1 to TRBJ1-4; 8 nucleotides agree with TRBD1. The CDR3 sequence is 17 residues long. The V segment lost 6 bases and the J segment 5 bases; nucleotides outside the gene matches: 14. In germline, CDR1 is MGHDK, CDR2 SYGVNS. CDR3 nucleotide sequence: TGTGCCAGCAGAAAACCGGGACAGGAGGGGGGGAATGAAAAACTGTTTTTT. Translating gives CASRKPGQEGGNEKLFF.

This clone was counted between two and nine times. The chain couples TRBV7-2 to TRBJ1-1; the D gene is possibly TRBD1 (6 bases). The germline V gene has CDR1 SGHTA and CDR2 FQGNSA. The CDR3 is made up of 16 amino acids. Trimming removed 2 bases at V and 1 base at J, with 14 bases between. The CDR3 DNA is TGTGCCAGCAGCTTATTGATTTCGGACAGGAACACTGAAGCTTTCTTT. Protein: CASSLLISDRNTEAFF. The full variable domain, its missing parts supplied by reference TRBV7-2 and TRBJ1-1, is GAGVSQSPSNKVTEKGKDVELRCDPISGHTALYWYRQSLGQGLEFLIYFQGNSAPDKSGLPSDRFSAERTGGSVSTLTIQRTQQEDSAVYLCASSLLISDRNTEAFFGQGTRLTVV.

The J gene is TRBJ2-3, the V gene TRBV30; 10 bases line up with TRBD1. This CDR3 is built from 16 residues. V lost 0 bases, J lost 3 bases, and 6 bases stayed unmatched. CDR1 GTSNPN and CDR2 SVGIG come from the germline V gene (reference sequence). CDR3 bases: TGTGCCTGGAGTGTACTAGGGACAGGGGAAACAGATACGCAGTATTTT. Encoded protein: CAWSVLGTGETDTQYF. The whole variable domain, filled in from reference TRBV30 and TRBJ2-3, reads SQTIHQWPATLVQPVGSPLSLECTVEGTSNPNLYWYRQAAGRGLQLLFYSVGIGQISSEVPQNLSASRPQDRQFILSSKKLLLSDSGFYLCAWSVLGTGETDTQYFGPGTRLTVL.

This chain links TRBV6-6 with TRBJ2-6, with 8 positions matching TRBD2. This CDR3 region has 17 residues. The germline V gene encodes CDR1 MNHNY and CDR2 SVGAGI (reference sequence). V shed 5 bases, J shed 2 bases, and the junction held 8 bases outside the gene matches. The CDR3 sequence is CASSRSSGPPGANVLTF. The CDR3 DNA follows: TGTGCCAGCAGTCGCTCTAGCGGGCCCCCTGGGGCCAACGTCCTGACTTTC.

This chain uses TRBV28 with TRBJ2-5; 12 nucleotides line up with TRBD1. This CDR3 has 16 amino acids. Unmatched junction bases numbered 10, after V lost 7 bases and J lost 4 bases. Per the germline V gene, CDR1 is MDHEN and CDR2 is SYDVKM. The CDR3 spells CASKRPGQGASETQYF. The CDR3 DNA follows: TGTGCCAGCAAACGTCCGGGACAGGGGGCTTCAGAGACCCAGTACTTC.

V and J are TRBV6-5 and TRBJ2-1; D is possibly TRBD2 (7 bases). CDR1 and CDR2 (germline): MNHEY, SVGAGI. V lost 9 bases and J 2 bases, leaving 17 bases between the germline ends. The CDR3 is 15 residues long. The CDR3 DNA reads TGTGCCAGTCAAGGGGGGGGCGATGCCTACAATGAGCAGTTCTTC. Translating it yields CASQGGGDAYNEQFF.

V and J are TRBV6-4 and TRBJ1-5; no firm D call. V dropped 4 bases and J dropped 6 bases, with 16 bases sitting between them. The CDR3 is 15 amino acids. CDR1 and CDR2 from the germline V gene are MRHNA and SNTAGT. CDR3 residues: CASSAPGGFGQPQHF. Here the CDR3 DNA reads TGTGCCAGCAGTGCCCCGGGAGGGTTTGGTCAGCCCCAGCATTTT.

This clone was observed a handful of times. The rearrangement uses TRBV6-6 and TRBJ1-2; a weak D match, TRBD1 (6 bases). The CDR3 extends over 12 amino acids. Trimming removed 4 bases at V and 8 bases at J, with 11 bases between. The germline V gene has CDR1 MNHNY and CDR2 SVGAGI (reference sequence). CDR3 nucleotides: TGTGCCAGCAGTTTGGGGGCTGTCGGCTACACCTTC. Translating it yields CASSLGAVGYTF.

The chain couples TRBV29-1 to TRBJ1-2; tentative D call: TRBD1 (5 bases). The V gene's germline CDR1 is SQVTM and CDR2 ANQGSEA. V was clipped by 3 bases and J by 4 bases, with 12 bases between them. There are 13 residues in the CDR3. CDR3 residues: CSVDDSSGYGYTF. CDR3 sequence (DNA): TGCAGCGTTGACGACAGTTCCGGCTATGGCTACACCTTC.

This rearrangement joins TRBV28 to TRBJ1-2; D unclear. Trimming cost V 4 bases and J 4 bases, with 10 bases left between them. From germline, CDR1 is MDHEN and CDR2 SYDVKM. This CDR3 has 13 amino acids. CDR3 residues: CASSSTEIYGYTF. DNA of the CDR3: TGTGCCAGCAGTTCTACAGAGATCTATGGCTACACCTTC.

The V gene is TRBV5-1, the J gene TRBJ2-1, with TRBD2 identical over 13 bases. The CDR3 totals 17 residues. The V gene end was trimmed by 3 bases and the J gene end by 4 bases; junction bases not matched to a gene: 7. Germline-derived CDR1 and CDR2 are SGHRS and YFSETQ. The CDR3 reads CASSYTGLAGVYNEQFF. DNA of the CDR3: TGCGCCAGCAGCTACACCGGACTAGCGGGAGTGTACAATGAGCAGTTCTTC.

CDR3 in amino acids: CASSITGTGAYEQYF. The CDR3 DNA is TGTGCCAGTAGTATCACCGGGACAGGGGCCTACGAGCAGTACTTC. J is TRBJ2-7 and V is TRBV19; the match to TRBD1 covers 10 bases. With 3 bases clipped from V and 2 bases from J, the junction kept 4 bases outside the gene matches. Germline V gene sequence: CDR1 LNHDA, CDR2 SQIVND (reference sequence). This CDR3 contains 15 residues.

This clone was counted once. The V gene is TRBV5-1, the J gene TRBJ2-7; TRBD1 matches at 7 bases. CDR1 SGHRS and CDR2 YFSETQ come from the germline V gene. The CDR3 has 13 residues. With 0 bases clipped from V and 6 bases from J, the junction kept 3 bases outside the gene matches. The DNA of the CDR3 is TGCGCCAGCAGCTTGGAACAGGGGATCGAGCAGTACTTC. As protein: CASSLEQGIEQYF.

The chain is built from TRBV18 and TRBJ2-3, with TRBD2 identical over 12 bases. J was trimmed by 4 bases and V by 5 bases; bases with no gene match: 7. The CDR3 runs to 16 residues. In germline, CDR1 is KGHSH, CDR2 LQKENI. CDR3 sequence reads: CASSSSSGRAPDTQYF. For the CDR3, the DNA is TGTGCCAGCTCATCCTCTAGCGGGAGGGCCCCAGATACGCAGTATTTT.

The chain recombines TRBV7-9 with TRBJ1-1; D unresolved. The CDR3 covers 15 residues. CDR1 SEHNR and CDR2 FQNEAQ come from the germline V gene (reference sequence). V was clipped by 7 bases and J by 0 bases, with 15 bases between them. CDR3 in amino acids: CASKPGSGMNTEAFF. The CDR3 DNA reads TGTGCCAGCAAACCGGGATCGGGGATGAACACTGAAGCTTTCTTT.

The J gene is TRBJ2-3, the V gene TRBV5-4, with 8 bases identical to TRBD2. The CDR3 length is 16 residues. V lost 4 bases, J lost 1 base, and 8 bases stayed unmatched. Germline values: CDR1 SGHNT, CDR2 YYREEE (reference sequence). The CDR3 DNA reads as TGTGCCAGCAGCCACCAACCGGGACTAGGCACAGATACGCAGTATTTT. This encodes CASSHQPGLGTDTQYF.

J is TRBJ2-3 and V is TRBV7-9; 9 positions agree with TRBD2. This CDR3 contains 15 residues. Trimming at V came to 8 bases and at J to 4 bases, leaving 10 bases not matched to a gene. The germline V gene has CDR1 SEHNR and CDR2 FQNEAQ (reference sequence). CDR3 DNA: TGTGCCAGCCAAAGCCCCCGCGGGGGGGCAGATACGCAGTATTTT. Translated, it gives CASQSPRGGADTQYF. Combining the CDR3 with reference TRBV7-9 and TRBJ2-3 gives the whole variable domain DTGVSQNPRHKITKRGQNVTFRCDPISEHNRLYWYRQTLGQGPEFLTYFQNEAQLEKSRLLSDRFSAERPKGSFSTLEIQRTEQGDSAMYLCASQSPRGGADTQYFGPGTRLTVL.

The chain combines TRBV15 with TRBJ1-4, with a tentative D call TRBD1 (5 bases). V was cut by 0 bases and J by 8 bases, with 16 bases left in between. In germline, CDR1 is LNHNV, CDR2 YYDKDF (reference sequence). The CDR3 is made up of 16 amino acids. CDR3 protein: CATSRDEVGLGEKLFF. Here the CDR3 DNA reads TGTGCCACCAGCAGAGATGAGGTGGGGCTTGGAGAAAAACTGTTTTTT.

This rearrangement joins TRBV28 to TRBJ2-5; 9 nucleotides match TRBD1. CDR1 and CDR2 from the germline V gene are MDHEN and SYDVKM. The CDR3 runs 15 residues. The V and J ends lost 4 bases and 2 bases, in that order; junction bases with no gene match: 5. In nucleotides, the CDR3 is TGTGCCAGCAGTTCTACCGGGACAGGGCAAGAGACCCAGTACTTC. Translation: CASSSTGTGQETQYF.